Reported below is one T cell receptor beta chain. Its antigen is unknown. The CDR3 has 15 residues. Per germline, CDR1 MNHEY and CDR2 SVGAGI. The V gene lost 2 bases and the J gene lost 2 bases, with 10 bases spanning the gap. The record originates from a study of shared clonotypes between healthy human individuals. Whole-study results and caveats: Researchers found naive subsets generally carried larger estimated richness than memory subsets. What rarefaction showed was incomplete sorted-subset sequencing despite large depth.

Each donor was a Caucasian adult residing in Nashville, Tennessee. Execution of the assay was at deep level. Assay used: immunoSEQ multiplex PCR; TCRdb lists only in-frame clones, some missing. The table includes about 2.5 million clones, around 93% detected once. The clonotype was recovered from a man younger than 35 in good health. Some clones in this sample may be carry-over from other donors' samples. The gene calls are TRBV6-5 and TRBJ2-1, with D perhaps TRBD1 or TRBD2 (6 bases each). The specimen sequenced was naive CD4+ T cells from PBMCs. The subset here: CD45RA+ positively selected. CDR3 coding DNA: TGTGCCAGCAGTTACGTTGGGGGGCCCTACAATGAGCAGTTCTTC. Its translation: CASSYVGGPYNEQFF.